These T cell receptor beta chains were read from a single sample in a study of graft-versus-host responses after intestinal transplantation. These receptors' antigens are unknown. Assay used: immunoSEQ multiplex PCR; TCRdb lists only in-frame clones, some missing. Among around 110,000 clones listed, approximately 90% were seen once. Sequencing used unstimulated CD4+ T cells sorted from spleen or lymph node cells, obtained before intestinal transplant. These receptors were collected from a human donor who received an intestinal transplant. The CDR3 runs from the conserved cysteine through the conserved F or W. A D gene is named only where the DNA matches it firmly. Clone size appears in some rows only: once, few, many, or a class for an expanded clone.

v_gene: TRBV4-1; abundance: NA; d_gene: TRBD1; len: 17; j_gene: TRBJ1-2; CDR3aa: CASSQEPGQELLYGYTF; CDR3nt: TGCGCCAGCAGCCAAGAGCCCGGACAGGAGCTCCTCTATGGCTACACCTTC
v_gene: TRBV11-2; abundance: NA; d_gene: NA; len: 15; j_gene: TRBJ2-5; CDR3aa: CASSLTSVSGETQYF; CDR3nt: TGTGCCAGCAGCCTGACTAGTGTGTCGGGAGAGACCCAGTACTTC
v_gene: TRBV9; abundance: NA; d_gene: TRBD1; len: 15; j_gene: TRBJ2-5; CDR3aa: CASSAGQALRETQYF; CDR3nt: TGTGCCAGCAGCGCAGGACAGGCACTTAGGGAGACCCAGTACTTC
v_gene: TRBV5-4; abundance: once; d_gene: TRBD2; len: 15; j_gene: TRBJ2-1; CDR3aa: CASSLAGGPHNEQFF; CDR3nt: TGTGCCAGCAGCTTAGCGGGAGGACCCCACAATGAGCAGTTCTTC
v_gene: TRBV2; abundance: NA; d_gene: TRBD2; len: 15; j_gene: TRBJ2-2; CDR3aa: CASGVRGGNTGELFF; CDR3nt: TGTGCCAGCGGAGTCCGGGGGGGAAACACCGGGGAGCTGTTTTTT
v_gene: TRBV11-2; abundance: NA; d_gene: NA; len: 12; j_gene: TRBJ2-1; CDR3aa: CASSLVGSEQFF; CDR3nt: TGTGCCAGCAGCTTAGTGGGCAGTGAGCAGTTCTTC
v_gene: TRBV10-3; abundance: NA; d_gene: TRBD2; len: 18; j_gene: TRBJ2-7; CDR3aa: CAISELGSGTSGGYEQYF; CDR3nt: TGTGCCATCAGTGAGTTAGGATCCGGGACTAGCGGGGGCTACGAGCAGTACTTC
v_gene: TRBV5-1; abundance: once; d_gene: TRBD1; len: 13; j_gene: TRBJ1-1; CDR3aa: CASRGQGAYEAFF; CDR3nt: TGCGCCAGCAGGGGACAGGGGGCATATGAAGCTTTCTTT
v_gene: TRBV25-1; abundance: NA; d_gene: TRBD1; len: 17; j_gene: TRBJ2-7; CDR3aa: CASKPRAGTGFPYEQYF; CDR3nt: TGTGCCAGCAAACCCAGGGCCGGGACAGGGTTTCCCTACGAGCAGTACTTC
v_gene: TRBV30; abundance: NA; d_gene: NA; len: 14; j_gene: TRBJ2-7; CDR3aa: CAWSVRRTSYEQYF; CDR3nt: TGTGCCTGGAGTGTCCGCAGGACATCGTACGAGCAGTACTTC
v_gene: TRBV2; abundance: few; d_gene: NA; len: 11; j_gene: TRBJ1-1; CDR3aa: CASTGNTEAFF; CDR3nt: TGTGCCAGCACAGGCAACACTGAAGCTTTCTTT
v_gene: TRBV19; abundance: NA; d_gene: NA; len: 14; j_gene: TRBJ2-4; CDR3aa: CASNSRSTKNIQYF; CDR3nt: TGTGCCAGTAACTCCCGCTCGACCAAAAACATTCAGTACTTC
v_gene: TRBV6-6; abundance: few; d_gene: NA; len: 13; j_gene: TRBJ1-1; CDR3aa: CASRLVPDTEAFF; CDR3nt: TGTGCCAGCAGACTGGTACCGGACACTGAAGCTTTCTTT
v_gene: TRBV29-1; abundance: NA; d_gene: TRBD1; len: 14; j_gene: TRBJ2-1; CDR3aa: CSVRQGVPYNEQFF; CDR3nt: TGCAGCGTTCGACAGGGGGTTCCCTACAATGAGCAGTTCTTC
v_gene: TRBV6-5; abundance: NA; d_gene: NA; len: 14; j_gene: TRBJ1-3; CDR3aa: CASSPGGPGNTIYF; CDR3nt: TGTGCCAGCAGCCCTGGCGGGCCTGGAAACACCATATATTTT
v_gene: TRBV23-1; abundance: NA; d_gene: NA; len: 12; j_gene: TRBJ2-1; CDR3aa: CASSQEQVEQFF; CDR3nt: TGCGCCAGCAGTCAGGAACAGGTCGAGCAGTTCTTC
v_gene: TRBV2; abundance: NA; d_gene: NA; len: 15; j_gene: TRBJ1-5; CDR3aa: CASRPTQASNQPQHF; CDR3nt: TGTGCCAGCAGACCCACCCAAGCCTCGAATCAGCCCCAGCATTTT
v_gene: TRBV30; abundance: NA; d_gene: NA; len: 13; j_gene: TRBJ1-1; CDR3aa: CAWGRGRDTEAFF; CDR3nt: TGTGCCTGGGGGCGGGGAAGGGACACTGAAGCTTTCTTT
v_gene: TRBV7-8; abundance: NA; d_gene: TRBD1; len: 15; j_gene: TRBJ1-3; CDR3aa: CASSSRQGTGNTIYF; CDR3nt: TGTGCCAGCAGCTCCCGACAGGGGACAGGAAACACCATATATTTT
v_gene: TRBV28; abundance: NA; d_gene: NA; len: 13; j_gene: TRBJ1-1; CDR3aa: CASSLRQGTEAFF; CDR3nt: TGTGCCAGCAGTTTAAGGCAGGGGACTGAAGCTTTCTTT
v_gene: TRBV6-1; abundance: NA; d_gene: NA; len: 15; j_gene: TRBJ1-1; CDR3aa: CASSTNREMNTEAFF; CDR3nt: TGTGCCAGCAGTACAAACAGGGAGATGAACACTGAAGCTTTCTTT
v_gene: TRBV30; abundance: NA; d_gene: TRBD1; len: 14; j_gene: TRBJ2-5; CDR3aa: CAWSQWTGGETQYF; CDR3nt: TGTGCCTGGAGTCAGTGGACAGGCGGAGAGACCCAGTACTTC
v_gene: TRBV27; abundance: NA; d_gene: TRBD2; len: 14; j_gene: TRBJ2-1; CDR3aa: CASSPGLEGNEQFF; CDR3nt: TGTGCCAGCAGTCCAGGACTAGAGGGGAATGAGCAGTTCTTC
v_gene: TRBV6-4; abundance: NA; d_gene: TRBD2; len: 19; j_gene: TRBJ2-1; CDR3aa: CASSVTPLVGGTSGGEQFF; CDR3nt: TGTGCCAGCAGTGTTACCCCCTTGGTTGGGGGGACTAGCGGGGGTGAGCAGTTCTTC
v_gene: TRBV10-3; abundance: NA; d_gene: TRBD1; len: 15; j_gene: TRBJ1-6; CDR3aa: CAISDRGLYNSPLHF; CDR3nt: TGTGCCATCAGTGACAGGGGGCTTTATAATTCACCCCTCCACTTT
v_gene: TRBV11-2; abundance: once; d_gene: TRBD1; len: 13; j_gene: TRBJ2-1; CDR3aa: CASSLAGGYEQFF; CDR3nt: TGTGCCAGCAGCTTGGCAGGGGGCTATGAGCAGTTCTTC
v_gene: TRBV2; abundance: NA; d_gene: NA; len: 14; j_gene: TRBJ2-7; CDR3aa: CASSETTGTNEQYF; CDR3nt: TGTGCCAGCAGTGAAACGACAGGCACCAACGAGCAGTACTTC
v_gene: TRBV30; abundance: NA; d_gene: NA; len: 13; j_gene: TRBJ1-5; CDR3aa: CAWSGQLNQPQHF; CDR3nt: TGTGCCTGGAGTGGGCAGTTAAATCAGCCCCAGCATTTT
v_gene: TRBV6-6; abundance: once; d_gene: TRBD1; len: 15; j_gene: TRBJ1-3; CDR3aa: CASSPRDREGNTIYF; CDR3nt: TGTGCCAGCAGTCCCCGGGACAGGGAAGGAAACACCATATATTTT
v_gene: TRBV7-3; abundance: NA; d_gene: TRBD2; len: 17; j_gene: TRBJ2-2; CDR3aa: CASSLSASGRATGELFF; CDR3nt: TGTGCCAGCAGCTTATCGGCTAGCGGGAGAGCCACCGGGGAGCTGTTTTTT
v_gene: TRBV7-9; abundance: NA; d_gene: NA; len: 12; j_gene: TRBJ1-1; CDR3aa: CASSPQNTEAFF; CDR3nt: TGTGCCAGCAGTCCACAGAACACTGAAGCTTTCTTT
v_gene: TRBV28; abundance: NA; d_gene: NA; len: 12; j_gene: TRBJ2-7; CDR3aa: CAVRGRTYEQYF; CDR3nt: TGTGCCGTCCGGGGAAGAACCTACGAGCAGTACTTC
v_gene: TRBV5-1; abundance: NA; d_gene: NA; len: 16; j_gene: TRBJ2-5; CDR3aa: CASRRAFSTFQETQYF; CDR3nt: TGCGCCAGCAGGAGGGCCTTCTCTACCTTCCAAGAGACCCAGTACTTC
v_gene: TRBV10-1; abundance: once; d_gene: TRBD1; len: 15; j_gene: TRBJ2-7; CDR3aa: CASSESGTGGYEQYF; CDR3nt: TGCGCCAGCAGTGAGTCCGGAACAGGGGGCTACGAGCAGTACTTC
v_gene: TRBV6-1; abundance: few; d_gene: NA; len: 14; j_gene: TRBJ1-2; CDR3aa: CASSEALQAYGYTF; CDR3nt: TGTGCCAGCAGTGAAGCGCTCCAGGCCTATGGCTACACCTTC
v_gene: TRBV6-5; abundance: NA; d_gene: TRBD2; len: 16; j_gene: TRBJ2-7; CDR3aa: CASSYSRGTSGYEQYF; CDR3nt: TGTGCCAGCAGTTACTCGAGGGGGACTAGCGGCTACGAGCAGTACTTC
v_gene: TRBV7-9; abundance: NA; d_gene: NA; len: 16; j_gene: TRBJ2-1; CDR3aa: CASSSPRLDGYNEQFF; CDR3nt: TGTGCCAGCAGCTCCCCGCGACTAGACGGCTACAATGAGCAGTTCTTC
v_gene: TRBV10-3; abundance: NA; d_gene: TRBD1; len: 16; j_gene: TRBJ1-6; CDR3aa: CAISTNPGTGPKTLHF; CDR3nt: TGTGCCATCAGTACCAACCCGGGGACAGGGCCCAAAACCCTCCACTTT
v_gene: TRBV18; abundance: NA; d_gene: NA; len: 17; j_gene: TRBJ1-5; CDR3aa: CASSPLRQSYSNQPQHF; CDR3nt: TGTGCCAGCTCACCCCTGAGACAGTCCTATAGCAATCAGCCCCAGCATTTT
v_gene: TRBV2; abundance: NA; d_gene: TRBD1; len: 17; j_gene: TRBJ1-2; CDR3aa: CASTSQNRGGGNYGYTF; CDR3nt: TGTGCCAGCACCAGCCAGAACAGGGGAGGAGGTAACTATGGCTACACCTTC
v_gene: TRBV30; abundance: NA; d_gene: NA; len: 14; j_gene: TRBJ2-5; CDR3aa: CAWSVSRFSETQYF; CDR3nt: TGTGCCTGGAGTGTAAGCAGGTTTTCGGAGACCCAGTACTTC
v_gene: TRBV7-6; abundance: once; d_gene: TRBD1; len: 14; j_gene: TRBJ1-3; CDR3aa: CASSSRGEGNTIYF; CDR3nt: TGTGCCAGCAGCTCCAGGGGGGAAGGAAACACCATATATTTT
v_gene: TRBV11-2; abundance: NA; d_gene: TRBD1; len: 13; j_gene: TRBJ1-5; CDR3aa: CASSVQGAQPQHF; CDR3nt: TGTGCCAGCAGTGTACAGGGGGCACAGCCCCAGCATTTT
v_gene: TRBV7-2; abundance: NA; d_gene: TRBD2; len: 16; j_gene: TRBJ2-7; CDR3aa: CASSSEGGTRSYEQYF; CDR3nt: TGTGCCAGCAGCTCCGAGGGAGGGACTAGATCGTACGAGCAGTACTTC
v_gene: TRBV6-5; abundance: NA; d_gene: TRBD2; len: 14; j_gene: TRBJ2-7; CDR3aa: CASSKLAGDYEQYF; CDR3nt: TGTGCCAGCAGTAAACTAGCGGGGGATTACGAGCAGTACTTC
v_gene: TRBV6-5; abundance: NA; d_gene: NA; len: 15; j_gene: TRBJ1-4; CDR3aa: CASRRRGGMNEKLFF; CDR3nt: TGTGCCAGCCGAAGGAGGGGAGGGATGAATGAAAAACTGTTTTTT
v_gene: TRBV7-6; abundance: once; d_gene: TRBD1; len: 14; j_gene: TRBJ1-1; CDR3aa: CASSLKQGVSEAFF; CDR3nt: TGTGCCAGCAGCTTAAAGCAGGGGGTGTCTGAAGCTTTCTTT
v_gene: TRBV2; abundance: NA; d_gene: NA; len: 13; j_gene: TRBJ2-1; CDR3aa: CASSVEQYNEQFF; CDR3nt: TGTGCCAGCAGTGTTGAACAGTACAATGAGCAGTTCTTC
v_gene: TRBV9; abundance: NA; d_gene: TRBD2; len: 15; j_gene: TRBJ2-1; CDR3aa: CASGASGSIFNEQFF; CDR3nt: TGTGCCAGCGGGGCTAGCGGGAGTATTTTCAATGAGCAGTTCTTC
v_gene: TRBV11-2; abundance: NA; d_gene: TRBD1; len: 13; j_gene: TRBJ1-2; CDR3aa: CASSQGADYGYTF; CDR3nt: TGTGCCAGCAGCCAGGGGGCGGACTATGGCTACACCTTC
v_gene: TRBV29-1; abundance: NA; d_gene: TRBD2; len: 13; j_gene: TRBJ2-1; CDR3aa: CSVGGLAGNEQFF; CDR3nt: TGCAGCGTTGGAGGACTAGCTGGCAATGAGCAGTTCTTC
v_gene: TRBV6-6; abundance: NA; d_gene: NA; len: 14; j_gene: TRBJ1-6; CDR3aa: CASRQGSGNSPLHF; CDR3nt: TGTGCCAGCAGACAGGGTAGTGGGAATTCACCCCTCCACTTT
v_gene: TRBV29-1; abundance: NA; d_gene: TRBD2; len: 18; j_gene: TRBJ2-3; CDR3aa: CSVVGSTSGRAGTDTQYF; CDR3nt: TGCAGCGTTGTAGGATCTACTAGCGGGAGGGCCGGCACAGATACGCAGTATTTT